Following are 6 T cell receptor beta chains from one sample sequenced in a study of T-cell reconstitution after alpha-beta-depleted transplantation in children. For TCRbeta, the library was prepared with unique molecular identifiers. TCRdb reprocessed the PCR reads via MiXCR and lists one record per CDR3 protein. This sample carries about a million distinct CDR3 sequences, roughly 29% of them seen once, and the ten largest clones take approximately 30%. Sample: PBMCs, mostly from graft donor cells, taken 360 days after TCRalphabeta/CD19-depleted stem cell transplant. Source of these receptors: a boy under two years old who had a stem cell transplant for SCID, so the T cells may come from the graft donor.

Comments on this clonotype: Here the CDR3 omits its conserved ending phenylalanine or tryptophan, so a read error is the likely source. The chain carries TRBV4-2 and TRBJ2-7; tentatively, D is TRBD2 (6 bases). In germline, CDR1 is LGHNA, CDR2 YNFKEQ. CDR3 length: 13 amino acids. The germline V and J ends were trimmed by 0 bases and 6 bases, with 9 bases remaining between them. CDR3 region: CASSQEEGTEQYY. DNA for the CDR3: TGTGCCAGCAGCCAAGAGGAGGGTACCGAGCAGTACTAC.

The sample holds a few counts of this clonotype. The chain uses TRBV6-5 and TRBJ2-3, with 11 bases fitting TRBD2. Trimming removed 0 bases from V and 5 bases from J; junction bases left unmatched: 7. CDR1 and CDR2 from the germline V gene are MNHEY and SVGAGI. CDR3 length: 17 amino acids. The CDR3 protein is CASSYSRLAGREDTQYF. CDR3 DNA: TGTGCCAGCAGTTACTCCCGACTAGCGGGGCGGGAAGATACGCAGTATTTT.

The chain uses TRBV4-1 and TRBJ1-2, with D hard to call. V gave up 3 bases and J gave up 6 bases, with 17 bases separating them. This CDR3 has 15 residues. Looked up from germline, CDR1 is MGHRA and CDR2 is YSYEKL. The CDR3 DNA follows: TGCGCCAGCAGCCAGCCTTGGGGAGGACTGAATGGCTACACCTTC. It codes for CASSQPWGGLNGYTF.

This clonotype was seen repeatedly, ten times or more. V is TRBV5-1 and J is TRBJ1-1, with D possibly TRBD1 on 5 matching bases. Trimming removed 0 bases from V and 1 base from J, with 10 bases in between. Germline V CDR1 and CDR2: SGHRS, YFSETQ. The CDR3 is made up of 15 amino acids. The CDR3 DNA reads TGCGCCAGCAGCTTGGGAGGGACGCAGAACACTGAAGCTTTCTTT. As protein: CASSLGGTQNTEAFF.

The CDR3 here is CASSVSTLHSGANVLTF. The DNA of the CDR3 is TGTGCCAGCAGCGTATCCACTTTGCACTCTGGGGCCAACGTCCTGACTTTC. The V and J genes are TRBV9 and TRBJ2-6; no clear D gene. V lost 1 base and J 0 bases, leaving 11 bases between the germline ends. CDR3 length: 17 amino acids. The germline CDR1 and CDR2 sequences are SGDLS and YYNGEE.

The rearrangement links TRBV5-6 to TRBJ1-2; D may be TRBD1 (5 bases). CDR1 is SGHDT, CDR2 YYEEEE, per germline. Between the trimmed V and J ends, which lost 4 bases and 10 bases, there was a span of 23 bases. CDR3 length: 15 amino acids. The CDR3 here is CASSLSWGRPLIYTF. CDR3 sequence (DNA): TGTGCCAGCAGCCTCTCATGGGGCAGGCCTCTCATCTACACCTTC. The full variable domain, in which reference TRBV5-6 and TRBJ1-2 provide the parts outside the CDR3, is DAGVTQSPTHLIKTRGQQVTLRCSPKSGHDTVSWYQQALGQGPQFIFQYYEEEERQRGNFPDRFSGHQFPNYSSELNVNALLLGDSALYLCASSLSWGRPLIYTFGSGTRLTVV.